At least ten counts were recorded for the clone carrying this T cell receptor (beta chain). The antigen remains unidentified. The data derive from a study of T cells in Graves' hyperthyroidism and ophthalmopathy. General study results and limits: A model of 13 V-J pairs discriminated ophthalmopathy from stable hyperthyroidism. Most thyroid clonotypes expanded above 0.001 were also detected in blood.

RNA transcripts gave rise to amplified TCR beta CDR3 regions. Using the HTBI primer set, a first-round RT-PCR was run on the TCR CDR3. TCRdb independently ran MiXCR on the multiplex PCR reads; one entry per CDR3 protein. The repertoire holds about 360,000 distinct CDR3 sequences, about 15% seen once, with 25% to 35% in the top ten. The sequenced material came from blood. This receptor was taken from a woman aged 18-29 years with Graves' hyperthyroidism that later progressed to Graves' ophthalmopathy.

This CDR3 reads CSVEDGDRTYEAFF. Written as DNA, the CDR3 is TGCAGCGTTGAAGATGGTGACAGGACGTATGAAGCTTTCTTT. The genes are TRBV29-1 and TRBJ1-1, with D maybe TRBD1 (6 bases). Germline V gene sequence: CDR1 SQVTM, CDR2 ANQGSEA. The CDR3 spans 14 residues. Trimming took off 0 bases at V and 7 bases at J, with 15 bases between the two ends. Variable domain in full (rest from reference TRBV29-1 and TRBJ1-1): SAVISQKPSRDICQRGTSLTIQCQVDSQVTMMFWYRQQPGQSLTLIATANQGSEATYESGFVIDKFPISRPNLTFSTLTVSNMSPEDSSIYLCSVEDGDRTYEAFFGQGTRLTVV.